The rows below give T cell receptor beta chains drawn from one sample of a study of cytomegalovirus exposure and HLA in healthy donors. Profiled with immunoSEQ multiplex PCR; TCRdb holds only in-frame clones, not every one. The top ten clones hold about 2% of a sample with over 200,000 clones, around 87% of them seen once. The sample was PBMCs. The receptors were sampled from a young woman in good health and CMV-seropositive. Both conserved end residues are part of each CDR3. The order of the fields is V gene, D gene, clone size, J gene, CDR3 DNA, CDR3 protein. A D gene is named only where the DNA matches it firmly. Not all rows give a size; the values are once, few, many and, for expanded clones, a class.

v_call: TRBV14; d_call: TRBD2; clone_size: -; j_call: TRBJ2-7; cdr3_nt: TGTGCCAGCAGCCAAGGCGGCGGGAGGGACTACGAGCAGTACTTC; cdr3_aa: CASSQGGGRDYEQYF
v_call: TRBV2; d_call: -; clone_size: -; j_call: TRBJ1-5; cdr3_nt: TGTGCCAGCAGTAACGGGAGAAGGAGCAATCAGCCCCAGCATTTT; cdr3_aa: CASSNGRRSNQPQHF
v_call: TRBV6-5; d_call: -; clone_size: once; j_call: TRBJ1-5; cdr3_nt: TGTGCCAGCAGTTATGGGCAGGGAAGCAATCAGCCCCAGCATTTT; cdr3_aa: CASSYGQGSNQPQHF
v_call: TRBV5-1; d_call: TRBD2; clone_size: -; j_call: TRBJ2-1; cdr3_nt: TGCGCCAGCAGCCTCGGGACTAGCGGACACAATGAGCAGTTCTTC; cdr3_aa: CASSLGTSGHNEQFF
v_call: TRBV6-6; d_call: TRBD2; clone_size: few; j_call: TRBJ2-1; cdr3_nt: TGTGCCAGCAGGGCGTCGGCGGGAGGGCCGGGGAATGAGCAGTTCTTC; cdr3_aa: CASRASAGGPGNEQFF
v_call: TRBV7-2; d_call: -; clone_size: -; j_call: TRBJ2-1; cdr3_nt: TGTGCCAGCAGCTTGTTTCGGGACACTTACACCTACAATGAGCAGTTCTTC; cdr3_aa: CASSLFRDTYTYNEQFF
v_call: TRBV27; d_call: TRBD1; clone_size: -; j_call: TRBJ1-2; cdr3_nt: TGTGCCAGCAGCTTTACCGGGACAGGGGGTTCTAACTATGGCTACACCTTC; cdr3_aa: CASSFTGTGGSNYGYTF
v_call: TRBV9; d_call: -; clone_size: -; j_call: TRBJ1-3; cdr3_nt: TGTGCCAGCAGCGTAGCAGAAGCTGGAAACACCATATATTTT; cdr3_aa: CASSVAEAGNTIYF
v_call: TRBV27; d_call: -; clone_size: -; j_call: TRBJ2-2; cdr3_nt: TGTGCCAGCAGTTTAAGTAGCTGGGTGACAGGAGGTCCCGGGGAGCTGTTTTTT; cdr3_aa: CASSLSSWVTGGPGELFF
v_call: TRBV29-1; d_call: -; clone_size: -; j_call: TRBJ1-1; cdr3_nt: TGCAGCGTTCTTCATTTGGCAGGGCCGAACACTGAAGCTTTCTTT; cdr3_aa: CSVLHLAGPNTEAFF
v_call: TRBV19; d_call: -; clone_size: few; j_call: TRBJ1-2; cdr3_nt: TGTGCCAGTCAGAGAGACACAAACTATGGCTACACCTTC; cdr3_aa: CASQRDTNYGYTF
v_call: TRBV5-6; d_call: TRBD1; clone_size: once; j_call: TRBJ2-7; cdr3_nt: TGTGCCAGCAGCTTAGGGGACAGCTCCTACGAGCAGTACTTC; cdr3_aa: CASSLGDSSYEQYF
v_call: TRBV18; d_call: TRBD1; clone_size: -; j_call: TRBJ2-1; cdr3_nt: TGTGCCAGCTCACCGGGACAGGGTCAGACTCTCTTATACAATGAGCAGTTCTTC; cdr3_aa: CASSPGQGQTLLYNEQFF
v_call: TRBV5-5; d_call: TRBD1; clone_size: -; j_call: TRBJ2-2; cdr3_nt: TGTGCCAGCAGCCAGAGACAGGGGGCAAGGGAAACCGGGGAGCTGTTTTTT; cdr3_aa: CASSQRQGARETGELFF
v_call: TRBV5-4; d_call: TRBD2; clone_size: -; j_call: TRBJ2-7; cdr3_nt: TGTGCCAGCAGCTTGGCTTTTACTAGCGGTTCCCACGAGCAGTACTTC; cdr3_aa: CASSLAFTSGSHEQYF
v_call: TRBV6-5; d_call: -; clone_size: -; j_call: TRBJ2-1; cdr3_nt: TGTGCCAGCTGCGTAGACTGGAGCTCCTACAATGAGCAGTTCTTC; cdr3_aa: CASCVDWSSYNEQFF
v_call: TRBV6-6; d_call: -; clone_size: once; j_call: TRBJ1-1; cdr3_nt: TGTGCCAGCAGTCCCCGAGGGGGGGGTCTGAACACTGAAGCTTTCTTT; cdr3_aa: CASSPRGGGLNTEAFF
v_call: TRBV6-5; d_call: TRBD1; clone_size: -; j_call: TRBJ2-5; cdr3_nt: TGTGCCAGCGTAGGGACAGCGAAAGAGACCCAGTACTTC; cdr3_aa: CASVGTAKETQYF
v_call: TRBV28; d_call: -; clone_size: -; j_call: TRBJ2-4; cdr3_nt: TGTGCCAGCACCGAAGTGGGCATAGCCAAAAACATTCAGTACTTC; cdr3_aa: CASTEVGIAKNIQYF
v_call: TRBV6-5; d_call: -; clone_size: -; j_call: TRBJ1-4; cdr3_nt: TGTGCCACTGGGGGAGGGGAAAAACTGTTTTTT; cdr3_aa: CATGGGEKLFF
v_call: TRBV4-2; d_call: TRBD2; clone_size: -; j_call: TRBJ2-1; cdr3_nt: TGTGCCAGCAGCCAACTAGCGGGACCCCTCAATGAGCAGTTCTTC; cdr3_aa: CASSQLAGPLNEQFF
v_call: TRBV2; d_call: -; clone_size: once; j_call: TRBJ1-1; cdr3_nt: TGTGCCAGCAGTGAGTGGCAGAACACTGAAGCTTTCTTT; cdr3_aa: CASSEWQNTEAFF
v_call: TRBV27; d_call: TRBD2; clone_size: -; j_call: TRBJ2-3; cdr3_nt: TGTGCCAGCACCCCCGCCGGGACTAGCTTTGATACGCAGTATTTT; cdr3_aa: CASTPAGTSFDTQYF
v_call: TRBV19; d_call: -; clone_size: -; j_call: TRBJ1-2; cdr3_nt: TGTGCCAGTCGCTCTAGGTCAGGGGAAGGATATGGCTACACCTTC; cdr3_aa: CASRSRSGEGYGYTF
v_call: TRBV9; d_call: -; clone_size: -; j_call: TRBJ2-3; cdr3_nt: TGTGCCAGCAGCGTAGAAGCCTCTTCCACAGATACGCAGTATTTT; cdr3_aa: CASSVEASSTDTQYF
v_call: TRBV7-6; d_call: TRBD1; clone_size: -; j_call: TRBJ1-4; cdr3_nt: TGTGCCGTCTCAGGAGGAGCAGGGGGGGAAAAACTGTTTTTT; cdr3_aa: CAVSGGAGGEKLFF
v_call: TRBV27; d_call: -; clone_size: -; j_call: TRBJ2-1; cdr3_nt: TGTGCCAGCAGTTCTAGGGGAAAGGGCTCCTACAATGAGCAGTTCTTC; cdr3_aa: CASSSRGKGSYNEQFF
v_call: TRBV7-2; d_call: TRBD2; clone_size: -; j_call: TRBJ2-2; cdr3_nt: TGTGCCAGCAGCTTGAGACTAGCGGAGACCGGGGAGCTGTTTTTT; cdr3_aa: CASSLRLAETGELFF
v_call: TRBV28; d_call: -; clone_size: -; j_call: TRBJ1-5; cdr3_nt: TGTGCCAGCAGTGAGCAGGGGATACTCGATAGCAATCAGCCCCAGCATTTT; cdr3_aa: CASSEQGILDSNQPQHF
v_call: TRBV29-1; d_call: -; clone_size: -; j_call: TRBJ2-7; cdr3_nt: TGCAGCGTTAGCTCCAGGGCCTCCTACGAGCAGTACTTC; cdr3_aa: CSVSSRASYEQYF
v_call: TRBV2; d_call: -; clone_size: -; j_call: TRBJ2-3; cdr3_nt: TGTGCCAGCATCACGGAGAAAGGTTCCGATACGCAGTATTTT; cdr3_aa: CASITEKGSDTQYF
v_call: TRBV6-5; d_call: -; clone_size: -; j_call: TRBJ2-7; cdr3_nt: TGTGCCAGCAGTTACTCGATGGGCACCTACGAGCAGTACTTC; cdr3_aa: CASSYSMGTYEQYF
v_call: TRBV27; d_call: -; clone_size: -; j_call: TRBJ1-1; cdr3_nt: TGTGCCAGCAGGGCGGTAGAGACTGAAGCTTTCTTT; cdr3_aa: CASRAVETEAFF
v_call: TRBV30; d_call: TRBD2; clone_size: -; j_call: TRBJ2-1; cdr3_nt: TGTGCCTGGAGCGGGACTAGCAATGAGCAGTTCTTC; cdr3_aa: CAWSGTSNEQFF
v_call: TRBV7-3; d_call: -; clone_size: -; j_call: TRBJ1-2; cdr3_nt: TGTGCCAGCAGCTTAAACCCCCGGGACACAGGCTATGGCTACACCTTC; cdr3_aa: CASSLNPRDTGYGYTF
v_call: TRBV2; d_call: -; clone_size: -; j_call: TRBJ1-1; cdr3_nt: TGTGCCAGCAGGATCGAACAGGCTGTCGGTGAAGCTTTCTTT; cdr3_aa: CASRIEQAVGEAFF
v_call: TRBV2; d_call: -; clone_size: -; j_call: TRBJ1-5; cdr3_nt: TGTGCCAGCAGTCTTGACAGGTTTCAGCCCCAGCATTTT; cdr3_aa: CASSLDRFQPQHF
v_call: TRBV5-4; d_call: TRBD1; clone_size: -; j_call: TRBJ1-1; cdr3_nt: TGTGCCAGCAGCCAAGAAACAGGGGCCGCTGAAGCTTTCTTT; cdr3_aa: CASSQETGAAEAFF
v_call: TRBV28; d_call: -; clone_size: -; j_call: TRBJ2-7; cdr3_nt: TGTGCCAGCAGCTTATCCCCCAAGAGTATGTCCTACGAGCAGTACTTC; cdr3_aa: CASSLSPKSMSYEQYF
v_call: TRBV28; d_call: TRBD1; clone_size: -; j_call: TRBJ1-2; cdr3_nt: TGTGCCAGCAGTTTTACGGACAGGGTAGGTGGCTACACCTTC; cdr3_aa: CASSFTDRVGGYTF
v_call: TRBV6-1; d_call: -; clone_size: -; j_call: TRBJ1-4; cdr3_nt: TGTGCCAGCAGTGAAGTACGGGGTATGGCTAATGAAAAACTGTTTTTT; cdr3_aa: CASSEVRGMANEKLFF
v_call: TRBV5-1; d_call: -; clone_size: -; j_call: TRBJ1-4; cdr3_nt: TGCGCCAGCAGCATTGGGCCTTTAGATGAAAAACTGTTTTTT; cdr3_aa: CASSIGPLDEKLFF
v_call: TRBV10-3; d_call: TRBD1; clone_size: -; j_call: TRBJ1-2; cdr3_nt: TGTGCCATCAGAACGCGTACAGGGGGGAGGGACTATGGCTACACCTTC; cdr3_aa: CAIRTRTGGRDYGYTF
v_call: TRBV10-3; d_call: -; clone_size: -; j_call: TRBJ2-2; cdr3_nt: TGTGCCATCACCTCCCTGGGGGCACCGAACACCGGGGAGCTGTTTTTT; cdr3_aa: CAITSLGAPNTGELFF
v_call: TRBV11-2; d_call: -; clone_size: once; j_call: TRBJ2-7; cdr3_nt: TGTGCCAGCAGCTCGTTGAAGGGGGAGTCCTACGAGCAGTACTTC; cdr3_aa: CASSSLKGESYEQYF
v_call: TRBV5-4; d_call: TRBD2; clone_size: -; j_call: TRBJ2-1; cdr3_nt: TGTGCCAGCAGCTCGGGAGGCAGCGGGGTAGTGATTGACAATGAGCAGTTCTTC; cdr3_aa: CASSSGGSGVVIDNEQFF
v_call: TRBV6-5; d_call: -; clone_size: -; j_call: TRBJ1-2; cdr3_nt: TGTGCCAGCAGTTACAGAGGGCGTAAGGGCGGCTACACCTTC; cdr3_aa: CASSYRGRKGGYTF
v_call: TRBV7-9; d_call: -; clone_size: -; j_call: TRBJ2-5; cdr3_nt: TGTGCCAGCATGACGGCACAGTCATGGGAGACCCAGTACTTC; cdr3_aa: CASMTAQSWETQYF